This T cell receptor (beta chain) came from a study of shared clonotypes between healthy human individuals. The CDR3 is 15 residues long. Germline-derived CDR1 and CDR2 are SGHTS and YDEGEE. Trimming cost V 0 bases and J 0 bases, with 7 bases left between them. Sequencing used immunoSEQ multiplex PCR; TCRdb keeps in-frame clones, though not all of them. This sample has 2.3 million or so clones, with approximately 95% found just once. The investigators split CD4+ cells into a CD45RA+ naive subset and a CD45RA-negative memory subset. The sequence came from a young man in good health. Some clones in this sample may be carry-over from other donors' samples. The gene calls are TRBV5-8 and TRBJ1-5, with D unclear. The specimen sequenced was naive CD4+ T cells from PBMCs. Subset here: CD45RA+ positively selected. CDR3 sequence reads: CASSLGRISNQPQHF. CDR3 nucleotide sequence: TGTGCCAGCAGCTTGGGACGGATTAGCAATCAGCCCCAGCATTTT. Based on the CDR3 plus reference TRBV5-8 and TRBJ1-5, the full variable domain is EAGVTQSPTHLIKTRGQQATLRCSPISGHTSVYWYQQALGLGLQFLLWYDEGEERNRGNFPPRFSGRQFPNYSSELNVNALELEDSALYLCASSLGRISNQPQHFGDGTRLSIL.